These T cell receptor beta chains were read from a single sample in a study of blood T cells in healthy people across ages. From the 5' RACE reads, TCRdb called clonotypes with MiXCR, one entry per CDR3 protein. The sample holds around 1,000,000 distinct CDR3 sequences, less than 25% seen once. The same data also contributed to another study, on T cells of mothers and their children.

Sequenced material: blood. Receptor source: a girl between 2 and 10 years old in good health. The CDR3 runs from the conserved cysteine through the conserved F or W. D genes are given only for firm matches. For some rows the clone size is stated as once, few or many, or as a class when expanded; others skip it.

clone size	V gene	J gene	D gene	CDR3 protein	CDR3 DNA
.	TRBV7-9	TRBJ1-5	.	CASQSVNNQPQHF	TGTGCCAGCCAATCCGTAAACAATCAGCCCCAGCATTTT
.	TRBV5-1	TRBJ1-4	.	CASSLEPVATNEKLFF	TGCGCCAGCAGCTTGGAGCCGGTCGCAACTAATGAAAAACTGTTTTTT
.	TRBV29-1	TRBJ2-1	.	CSVERGHLSYNEQFF	TGCAGCGTTGAAAGGGGTCACCTCTCCTACAATGAGCAGTTCTTC
many	TRBV28	TRBJ2-3	TRBD2	CASSFWFGTSGSTDTQYF	TGTGCCAGCAGTTTTTGGTTTGGGACTAGCGGGAGTACAGATACGCAGTATTTT
.	TRBV12-3/TRBV12-4	TRBJ2-7	TRBD1	CASSLPRQGAPYEQYF	TGTGCCAGCAGCCTCCCGAGACAGGGGGCCCCCTACGAGCAGTACTTC
.	TRBV7-9	TRBJ2-7	.	CASSSTPRGNEQYF	TGTGCCAGCAGCTCCACCCCGAGAGGGAACGAGCAGTACTTC
few	TRBV29-1	TRBJ2-7	TRBD2	CSYSGTSGSYEQYF	TGCAGCTACTCCGGAACTAGCGGGAGCTACGAGCAGTACTTC
few	TRBV4-2	TRBJ1-3	TRBD1	CAGSQLIRGTVSSGNTIYF	TGTGCCGGCAGCCAACTAATTAGGGGGACAGTAAGCTCTGGAAACACCATATATTTT
few	TRBV29-1	TRBJ1-2	.	CSAAGKDRGYGYTF	TGCAGCGCCGCGGGGAAGGACCGAGGCTATGGCTACACCTTC
.	TRBV13	TRBJ2-1	.	CASSLGPRETNEQFF	TGTGCCAGCAGCTTAGGCCCCAGGGAGACCAATGAGCAGTTCTTC
.	TRBV7-9	TRBJ2-1	.	CASSLQGGPRMNEQFF	TGTGCCAGCAGCTTACAAGGGGGACCAAGGATGAATGAGCAGTTCTTC
.	TRBV20-1	TRBJ2-1	.	CSAFPLGGIPCNEQFF	TGCAGTGCTTTCCCGCTGGGGGGAATTCCTTGCAATGAGCAGTTCTTC
.	TRBV5-1	TRBJ2-5	.	CASSLNSRGYETQYF	TGCGCCAGCAGCTTAAACTCTAGGGGGTACGAGACCCAGTACTTC
.	TRBV11-2	TRBJ2-5	.	CASSSQGIGETQYF	TGTGCCAGCAGCTCACAGGGAATAGGAGAGACCCAGTACTTC
.	TRBV6-5	TRBJ2-1	TRBD2	CASKPTSGAYNEQFF	TGTGCCAGCAAACCAACTAGCGGGGCGTACAATGAGCAGTTCTTC
.	TRBV20-1	TRBJ2-5	TRBD2	CSARESRGSGETQYF	TGCAGTGCTAGAGAATCGCGGGGGTCAGGGGAGACCCAGTACTTC
.	TRBV10-3	TRBJ2-5	TRBD2	CAISGAGGSGETQYF	TGTGCCATCAGTGGTGCGGGCGGGAGTGGAGAGACCCAGTACTTC
many	TRBV9	TRBJ2-7	TRBD1	CASSGTGYEQYF	TGTGCCAGCAGCGGGACAGGTTACGAGCAGTACTTC
.	TRBV29-1	TRBJ2-3	.	CSVEGGATNTQYF	TGCAGCGTTGAAGGAGGGGCGACGAATACGCAGTATTTT
few	TRBV3-1	TRBJ2-1	.	CASSQDRNGFDEQFF	TGTGCCAGCAGCCAAGATCGTAACGGATTCGATGAGCAGTTCTTC
.	TRBV7-7	TRBJ2-4	.	CASSPRMTGNIQYF	TGTGCTAGCAGCCCCCGGATGACAGGCAACATTCAGTACTTC
.	TRBV7-3	TRBJ2-3	TRBD2	CASSLMGGSLADTQYF	TGTGCCAGCAGCTTAATGGGCGGGAGTCTTGCAGATACGCAGTATTTT
few	TRBV29-1	TRBJ1-2	.	CSVANPGTEDRGYTF	TGCAGCGTTGCAAATCCCGGGACCGAGGATCGGGGCTACACCTTC
few	TRBV11-2	TRBJ1-4	.	CASSLETGAYEKLFF	TGTGCCAGCAGCTTAGAAACGGGAGCGTATGAAAAACTGTTTTTT
few	TRBV27	TRBJ1-2	.	CASSSSSGQLGYTF	TGTGCCAGCAGTTCCTCCTCCGGACAGCTCGGCTACACCTTC
few	TRBV9	TRBJ2-3	.	CASSVVSSDTQYF	TGTGCCAGCAGCGTAGTGTCTTCAGATACGCAGTATTTT
.	TRBV5-4	TRBJ2-2	.	CASSLDPTGELFF	TGTGCCAGCAGCCTGGACCCCACCGGGGAGCTGTTTTTT
.	TRBV19	TRBJ2-6	.	CASNTPGLGTMAGANVLTF	TGTGCCAGTAATACCCCAGGTCTTGGGACGATGGCTGGGGCCAACGTTCTGACTTTC
few	TRBV5-1	TRBJ2-1	.	CASSALSYSYNEQFF	TGCGCCAGCAGCGCCTTGAGTTACTCCTACAATGAGCAGTTCTTC
.	TRBV12-3/TRBV12-4	TRBJ1-6	.	CASSLEGSIPSPLHF	TGTGCCAGCAGTCTCGAAGGGTCCATTCCCTCACCCCTCCACTTT
few	TRBV12-3/TRBV12-4	TRBJ2-7	.	CASNQPTLSYEQYF	TGTGCCAGCAACCAACCGACATTGTCCTACGAGCAGTACTTC
.	TRBV4-1	TRBJ1-6	.	CASSQLGGAYLGSPLHF	TGCGCCAGCAGTCAATTGGGAGGGGCGTATCTAGGTTCACCCCTCCACTTT
once	TRBV6-2/TRBV6-3	TRBJ2-2	.	CASSRFTGELFF	TGTGCCAGCAGTCGTTTCACCGGGGAGCTGTTTTTT
.	TRBV25-1	TRBJ2-7	.	CASGRGVEQYF	TGTGCCAGCGGCAGGGGGGTCGAGCAGTACTTC
few	TRBV15	TRBJ2-7	TRBD2	CATSRGLAGLQYF	TGTGCCACCAGCAGAGGACTAGCGGGATTGCAGTACTTC
few	TRBV7-6	TRBJ2-4	TRBD2	CASSAGLAGGKYF	TGTGCCAGCAGCGCGGGACTAGCGGGAGGGAAGTACTTC
few	TRBV4-1	TRBJ1-3	.	CASSQDSASGGNTIYF	TGCGCCAGCAGCCAAGATTCGGCGTCGGGGGGAAACACCATATATTTT
.	TRBV7-9	TRBJ2-6	.	CASSPPRISTGANVLTF	TGTGCCAGCAGCCCCCCGCGGATTTCGACTGGGGCCAACGTCCTGACTTTC
.	TRBV7-9	TRBJ2-7	TRBD2	CASSLGSSGISYEQYF	TGTGCCAGCAGCTTAGGCTCCAGCGGGATCTCCTACGAGCAGTACTTC
.	TRBV7-9	TRBJ1-5	.	CASSLGQGPQHF	TGTGCCAGCAGCTTAGGGCAAGGGCCCCAGCATTTT
.	TRBV29-1	TRBJ1-4	TRBD1	CSVELDRDDEKLFF	TGCAGCGTTGAACTGGACAGGGATGATGAAAAACTGTTTTTT
.	TRBV7-2	TRBJ1-2	.	CASSLFEQEF	TGTGCCAGCAGCTTATTTGAGCAGGAGTTC
.	TRBV24-1	TRBJ2-5	.	CATSGQQETQYF	TGTGCCACCAGTGGACAGCAAGAGACCCAGTACTTC
.	TRBV6-5	TRBJ2-3	.	CASSASGTPQYF	TGTGCCAGCAGTGCCTCCGGGACACCTCAGTATTTT
.	TRBV24-1	TRBJ1-2	.	CATSDSTPYGYTF	TGTGCCACCAGTGATTCGACACCTTATGGCTACACCTTC
.	TRBV27	TRBJ2-5	.	CASSLKYEETQYF	TGTGCCAGCAGCCTAAAATACGAAGAGACCCAGTACTTC
.	TRBV29-1	TRBJ2-1	.	CSVAGANEQFF	TGCAGCGTTGCAGGGGCCAATGAGCAGTTCTTC
few	TRBV14	TRBJ2-7	TRBD2	CASSHTSGRAYEQYF	TGTGCCAGCAGCCACACTAGCGGGAGGGCCTACGAGCAGTACTTC
.	TRBV3-1	TRBJ2-7	.	CASSQDRLPILEQYF	TGTGCCAGCAGCCAAGATCGGCTACCTATCTTGGAGCAGTACTTC
.	TRBV2	TRBJ2-7	TRBD1	CASRTDRGYEQYF	TGTGCCAGCAGGACGGACAGGGGCTACGAGCAGTACTTC